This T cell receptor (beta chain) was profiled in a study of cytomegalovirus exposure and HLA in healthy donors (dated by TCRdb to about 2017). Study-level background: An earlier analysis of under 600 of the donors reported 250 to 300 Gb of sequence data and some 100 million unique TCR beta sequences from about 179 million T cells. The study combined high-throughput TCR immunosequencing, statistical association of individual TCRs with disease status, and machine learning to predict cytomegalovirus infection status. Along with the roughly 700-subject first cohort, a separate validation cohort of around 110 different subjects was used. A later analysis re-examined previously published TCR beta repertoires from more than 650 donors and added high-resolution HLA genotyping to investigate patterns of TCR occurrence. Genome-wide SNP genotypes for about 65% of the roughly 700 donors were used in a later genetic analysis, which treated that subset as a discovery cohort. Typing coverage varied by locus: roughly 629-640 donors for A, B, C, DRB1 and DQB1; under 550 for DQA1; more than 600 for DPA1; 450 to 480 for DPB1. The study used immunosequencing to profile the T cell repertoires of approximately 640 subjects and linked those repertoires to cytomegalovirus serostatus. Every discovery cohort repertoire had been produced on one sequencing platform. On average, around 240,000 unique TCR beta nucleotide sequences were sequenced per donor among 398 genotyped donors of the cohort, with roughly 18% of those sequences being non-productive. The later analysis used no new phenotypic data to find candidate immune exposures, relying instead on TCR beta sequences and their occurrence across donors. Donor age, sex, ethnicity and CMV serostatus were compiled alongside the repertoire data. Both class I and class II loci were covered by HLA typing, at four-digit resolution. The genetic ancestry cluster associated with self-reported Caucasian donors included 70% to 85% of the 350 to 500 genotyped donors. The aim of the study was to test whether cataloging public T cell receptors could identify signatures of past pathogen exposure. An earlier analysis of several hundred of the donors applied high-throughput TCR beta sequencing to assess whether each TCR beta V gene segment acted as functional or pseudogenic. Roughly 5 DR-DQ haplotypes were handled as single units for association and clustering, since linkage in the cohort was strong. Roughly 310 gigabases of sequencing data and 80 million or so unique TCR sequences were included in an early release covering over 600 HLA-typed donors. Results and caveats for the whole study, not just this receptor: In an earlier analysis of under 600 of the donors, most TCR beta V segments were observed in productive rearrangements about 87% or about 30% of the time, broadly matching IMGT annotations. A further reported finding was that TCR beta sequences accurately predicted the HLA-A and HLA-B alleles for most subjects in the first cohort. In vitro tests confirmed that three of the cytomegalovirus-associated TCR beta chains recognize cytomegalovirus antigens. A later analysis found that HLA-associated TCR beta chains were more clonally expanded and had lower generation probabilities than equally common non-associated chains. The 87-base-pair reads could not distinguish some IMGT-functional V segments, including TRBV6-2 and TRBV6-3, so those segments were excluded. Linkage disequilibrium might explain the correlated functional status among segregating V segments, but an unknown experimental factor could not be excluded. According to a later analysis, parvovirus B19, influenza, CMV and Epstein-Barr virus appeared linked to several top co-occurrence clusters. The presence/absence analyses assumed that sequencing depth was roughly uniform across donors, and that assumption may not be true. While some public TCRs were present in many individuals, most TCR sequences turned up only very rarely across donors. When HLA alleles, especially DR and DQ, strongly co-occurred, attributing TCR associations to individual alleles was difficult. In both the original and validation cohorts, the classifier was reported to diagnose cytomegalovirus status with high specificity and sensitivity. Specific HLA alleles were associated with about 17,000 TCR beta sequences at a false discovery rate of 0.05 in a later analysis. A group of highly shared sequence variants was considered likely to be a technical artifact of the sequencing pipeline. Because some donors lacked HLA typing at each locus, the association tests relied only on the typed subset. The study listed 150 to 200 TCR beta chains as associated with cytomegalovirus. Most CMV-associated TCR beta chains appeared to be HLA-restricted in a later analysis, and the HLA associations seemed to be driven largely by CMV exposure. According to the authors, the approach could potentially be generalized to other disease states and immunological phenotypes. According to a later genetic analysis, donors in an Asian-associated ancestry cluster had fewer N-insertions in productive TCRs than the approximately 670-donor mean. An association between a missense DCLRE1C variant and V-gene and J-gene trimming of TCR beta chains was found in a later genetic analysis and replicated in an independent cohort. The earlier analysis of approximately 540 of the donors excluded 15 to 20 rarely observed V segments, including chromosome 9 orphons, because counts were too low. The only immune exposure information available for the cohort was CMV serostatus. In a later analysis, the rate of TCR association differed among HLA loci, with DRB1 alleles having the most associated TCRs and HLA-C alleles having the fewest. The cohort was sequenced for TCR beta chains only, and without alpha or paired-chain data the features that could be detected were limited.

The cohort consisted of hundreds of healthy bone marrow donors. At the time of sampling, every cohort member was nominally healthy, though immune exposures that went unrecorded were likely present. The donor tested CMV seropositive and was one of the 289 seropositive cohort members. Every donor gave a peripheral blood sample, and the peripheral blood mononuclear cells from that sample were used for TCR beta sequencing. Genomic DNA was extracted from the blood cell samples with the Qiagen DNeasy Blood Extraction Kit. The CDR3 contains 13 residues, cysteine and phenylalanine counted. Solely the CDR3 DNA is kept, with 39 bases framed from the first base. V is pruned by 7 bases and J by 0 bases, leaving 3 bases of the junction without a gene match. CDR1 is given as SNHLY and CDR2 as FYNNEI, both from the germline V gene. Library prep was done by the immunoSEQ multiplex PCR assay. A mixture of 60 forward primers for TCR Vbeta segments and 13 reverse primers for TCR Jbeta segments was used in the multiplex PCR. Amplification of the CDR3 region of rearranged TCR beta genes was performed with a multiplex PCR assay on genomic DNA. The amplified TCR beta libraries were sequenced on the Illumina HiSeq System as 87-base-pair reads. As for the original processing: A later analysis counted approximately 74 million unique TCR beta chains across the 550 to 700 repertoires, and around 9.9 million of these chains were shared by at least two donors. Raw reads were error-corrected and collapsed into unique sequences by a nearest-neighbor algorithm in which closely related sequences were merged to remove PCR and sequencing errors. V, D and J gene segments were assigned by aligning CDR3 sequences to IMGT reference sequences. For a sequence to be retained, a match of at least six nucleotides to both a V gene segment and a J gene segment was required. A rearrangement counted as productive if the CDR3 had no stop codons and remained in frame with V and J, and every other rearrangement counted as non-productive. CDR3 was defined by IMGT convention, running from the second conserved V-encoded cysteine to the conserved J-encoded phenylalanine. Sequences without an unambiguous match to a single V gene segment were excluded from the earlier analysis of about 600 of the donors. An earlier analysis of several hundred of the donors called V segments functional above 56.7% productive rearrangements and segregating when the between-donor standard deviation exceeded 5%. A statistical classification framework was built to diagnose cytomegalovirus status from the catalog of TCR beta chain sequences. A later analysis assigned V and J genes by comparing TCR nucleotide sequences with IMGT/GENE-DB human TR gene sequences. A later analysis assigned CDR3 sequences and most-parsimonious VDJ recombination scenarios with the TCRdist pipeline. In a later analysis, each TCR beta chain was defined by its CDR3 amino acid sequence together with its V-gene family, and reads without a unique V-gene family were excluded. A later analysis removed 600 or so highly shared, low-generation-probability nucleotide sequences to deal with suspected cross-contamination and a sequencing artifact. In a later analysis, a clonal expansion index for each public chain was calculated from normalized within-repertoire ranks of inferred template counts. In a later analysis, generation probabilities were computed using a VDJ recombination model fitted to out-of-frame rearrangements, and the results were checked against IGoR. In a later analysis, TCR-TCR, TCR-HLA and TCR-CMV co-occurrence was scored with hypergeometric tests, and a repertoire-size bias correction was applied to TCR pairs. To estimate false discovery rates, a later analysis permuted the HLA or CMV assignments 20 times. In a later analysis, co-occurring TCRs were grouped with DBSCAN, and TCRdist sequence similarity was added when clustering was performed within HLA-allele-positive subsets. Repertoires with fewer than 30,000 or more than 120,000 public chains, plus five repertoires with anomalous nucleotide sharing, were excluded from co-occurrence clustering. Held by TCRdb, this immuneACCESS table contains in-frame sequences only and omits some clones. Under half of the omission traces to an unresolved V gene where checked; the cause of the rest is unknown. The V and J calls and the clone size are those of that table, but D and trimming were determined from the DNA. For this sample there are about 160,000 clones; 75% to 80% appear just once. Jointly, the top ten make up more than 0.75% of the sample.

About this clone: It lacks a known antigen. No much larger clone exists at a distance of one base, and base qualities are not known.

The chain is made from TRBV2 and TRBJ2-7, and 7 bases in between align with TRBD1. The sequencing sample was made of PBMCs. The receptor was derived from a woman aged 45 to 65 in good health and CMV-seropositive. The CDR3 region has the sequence CASTGQASYEQYF. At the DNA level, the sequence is TGTGCCAGCACCGGACAGGCCTCCTACGAGCAGTACTTC. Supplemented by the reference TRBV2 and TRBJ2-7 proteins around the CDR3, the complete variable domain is EPEVTQTPSHQVTQMGQEVILRCVPISNHLYFYWYRQILGQKVEFLVSFYNNEISEKSEIFDDQFSVERPDGSNFTLKIRSTKLEDSAMYFCASTGQASYEQYFGPGTRLTVT.